This TCR beta chain was sequenced during a study of shared clonotypes between healthy human individuals. Points from the study as a whole: About 5% of naive CD4 clonotypes were shared across a few donors.

Details on this clone: Antigen specificity is unknown.

This table comes from immunoSEQ multiplex PCR, and its TCRdb copy is limited to in-frame clones, with some not included. Of some 2,500,000 clones listed, 92% are singletons. This clonotype was sampled from a man aged 18 to 30 in good health. Some clones in this sample may be carry-over from other donors' samples. Sequenced material: naive CD4+ T cells from PBMCs. Subset given: CD45RA+ positively selected.

CDR3 in amino acids: CASSAGRTSGTDTQYF. The CDR3 bases are TGTGCCAGCAGCGCCGGACGGACTAGCGGCACAGATACGCAGTATTTT. The chain couples TRBV9 to TRBJ2-3; 9 bases match TRBD2. CDR1 is SGDLS and CDR2 is YYNGEE in the germline V gene. This CDR3 region has 16 residues. V dropped 3 bases and J dropped 1; count of bases not matched to a gene: 6.